These 28 T cell receptor beta chains originate from one sample sequenced in a study of shared clonotypes between healthy human individuals. Method: immunoSEQ multiplex PCR; TCRdb's copy keeps in-frame clones and lacks some. Of 2,500,000 or so clones listed, over 85% were seen once; the top ten hold more than 0.35%. Input material: naive CD4+ T cells from PBMCs. Subset given: CD45RA+ positively selected. The receptor set was obtained from a young man in good health. Some clones in this sample may be carry-over from other donors' samples.

The chain links TRBV7-6 to TRBJ2-2; 8 bases fit TRBD2. The CDR3 covers 15 residues. Germline loops: CDR1 SGHVS, CDR2 FNYEAQ. V shed 1 base, J shed 4 bases, and the junction held 2 bases outside the gene matches. The CDR3 is CASSLEAGGTGELFF. The CDR3, as DNA: TGTGCCAGCAGCTTAGAGGCGGGGGGCACCGGGGAGCTGTTTTTT.

The chain couples TRBV6-4 to TRBJ2-7; no clear D. The CDR3 contains 17 residues. The germline CDR1 and CDR2 sequences are MRHNA and SNTAGT. Trimming removed 11 bases at V and 2 bases at J, with 28 bases between. The CDR3 loop reads CARPCQERPTAPYEQYF. The CDR3 DNA reads as TGTGCCCGACCTTGTCAGGAGCGCCCAACAGCCCCCTACGAGCAGTACTTC.

This chain links TRBV4-2 with TRBJ1-1; D not resolved. There are 15 residues in the CDR3. The V end was cut by 4 bases, the J end by 4 bases, with 16 bases between. Germline loops: CDR1 LGHNA, CDR2 YNFKEQ. The CDR3, as DNA: TGTGCCAGCAGCCGCGGAGGTGGCTCGAGCACTGAAGCTTTCTTT. Protein product: CASSRGGGSSTEAFF.

The chain is built from TRBV7-3 and TRBJ2-7; possible D gene TRBD1, 5 bases. V was trimmed by 3 bases and J by 2 bases, leaving 11 bases between them. Germline-derived CDR1 and CDR2 are SGHTA and FQGTGA. There are 14 residues in the CDR3. CDR3 amino acids: CASSFNRPPYEQYF. The CDR3 region has the DNA TGTGCCAGCAGCTTTAACAGGCCTCCCTACGAGCAGTACTTC. The full variable domain, completed using reference TRBV7-3 and TRBJ2-7, is GAGVSQTPSNKVTEKGKYVELRCDPISGHTALYWYRQSLGQGPEFLIYFQGTGAADDSGLPNDRFFAVRPEGSVSTLKIQRTERGDSAVYLCASSFNRPPYEQYFGPGTRLTVT.

About this clone: At one end, the junction sequence differs from germline, possibly due to a read error. The rearrangement uses TRBV28 and TRBJ2-1; D is perhaps TRBD1 (8 bases). The CDR3 is made up of 12 amino acids. Germline V gene data show CDR1 as MDHEN and CDR2 as SYDVKM. The CDR3 nucleotides are TGTGCCAGCTCGAGGGGGGGACAGGCCGGAGTCTTC. This gives the protein CASSRGGQAGVF. The variable domain in full, completed from reference TRBV28 and TRBJ2-1, reads DVKVTQSSRYLVKRTGEKVFLECVQDMDHENMFWYRQDPGLGLRLIYFSYDVKMKEKGDIPEGYSVSREKKERFSLILESASTNQTSMYLCASSRGGQAGVFGPGTRLTVL.

J is TRBJ2-7 and V is TRBV14; D gene uncertain. Germline V gene lookup returns CDR1 SGHDN and CDR2 FVKESK. This CDR3 has 15 amino acids. Trimming took 0 bases from V and 0 from J, leaving 9 bases between them. This CDR3 reads CASSQDGRDSYEQYF. The DNA of the CDR3 is TGTGCCAGCAGCCAAGATGGCAGAGACTCCTACGAGCAGTACTTC.

This clone was counted once. This rearrangement joins TRBV6-5 to TRBJ1-2; unclear D gene. With 4 bases removed from V and 8 bases from J, the gap between germline ends came to 8 bases. Germline assignment: CDR1 MNHEY and CDR2 SVGAGI. The CDR3 totals 11 residues. CDR3 sequence (DNA): TGTGCCAGCAGTTTCTCGGGGGGCTACACCTTC. Translated: CASSFSGGYTF.

With regard to this clone: The sample carries other DNA sequences with the same CDR3. The genes are TRBV29-1 and TRBJ1-3, with D perhaps TRBD1 (6 bases). The germline gives CDR1 SQVTM, CDR2 ANQGSEA. V was clipped by 5 bases and J by 0 bases, with 11 bases between them. The CDR3 totals 14 residues. This CDR3 reads CSVSGVLSGNTIYF. CDR3 DNA: TGCAGCGTTTCAGGGGTGCTCTCTGGAAACACCATATATTTT.

There are a few counts of this clone. This chain uses TRBV19 with TRBJ1-5, with a weak D call TRBD1 (5 bases). V gave up 7 bases and J gave up 2 bases, with 9 bases separating them. In germline, CDR1 is LNHDA, CDR2 SQIVND (reference sequence). The CDR3 has 13 amino acids. The CDR3 DNA follows: TGTGCCAGTACCTTGGGGGGCAATCAGCCCCAGCATTTT. It specifies CASTLGGNQPQHF.

A note on this clone: This specimen includes other DNA sequences encoding the same CDR3. This chain connects TRBV5-1 to TRBJ2-1, with D unclear. Germline CDR1 SGHRS, CDR2 YFSETQ. V was pared by 1 base and J by 7 bases, with 6 bases between. This CDR3 is built from 12 residues. The CDR3: CASSLIGNEQFF. The CDR3 DNA sequence: TGCGCCAGCAGCTTGATAGGGAATGAGCAGTTCTTC.

The chain is built from TRBV25-1 and TRBJ2-7; 7 bases line up with TRBD1. Germline trimming cut 3 bases from V and 7 bases from J; bases unmatched to any gene: 6. Germline loops: CDR1 MGHDK, CDR2 SYGVNS. The CDR3 covers 13 residues. The DNA for the CDR3 is TGTGCCAGCAGTGAGACAGGGTCGAGAGAGCAGTACTTC. Amino acid sequence: CASSETGSREQYF.

The CDR3 sequence: CASSLFQGDHEQYF. The CDR3 nucleotides are TGTGCCAGCAGCTTATTCCAGGGGGACCACGAGCAGTACTTC. V and J are TRBV7-9 and TRBJ2-7; 7 bases fit TRBD1. After removal of 2 bases from V and 5 bases from J, the junction contained 6 bases not matched to a gene. CDR3 length equals 14 residues. Germline V CDR1 and CDR2: SEHNR, FQNEAQ (reference sequence).

The chain uses TRBV16 and TRBJ1-5, with D uncertain. CDR3 length: 15 residues. The V gene lost 1 base and the J gene lost 0 bases, with 7 bases spanning the gap. Germline CDR1 and CDR2: KGHSY and FQNENV. Written as DNA, the CDR3 is TGTGCCAGCAGCCAATGGCCAGCTAGCAATCAGCCCCAGCATTTT. Translation: CASSQWPASNQPQHF.

This CDR3 reads CASSPDRGRFTEAFF. Written as DNA, the CDR3 is TGTGCCAGCAGCCCCGACAGGGGGCGCTTCACTGAAGCTTTCTTT. The V and J genes are TRBV7-3 and TRBJ1-1, with 10 bases fitting TRBD1. Germline values: CDR1 SGHTA, CDR2 FQGTGA. The CDR3 covers 15 residues. After removal of 5 bases from V and 4 bases from J, the junction contained 7 bases not matched to a gene. Using reference TRBV7-3 and TRBJ1-1 for the parts outside the CDR3, the full variable domain is GAGVSQTPSNKVTEKGKYVELRCDPISGHTALYWYRQSLGQGPEFLIYFQGTGAADDSGLPNDRFFAVRPEGSVSTLKIQRTERGDSAVYLCASSPDRGRFTEAFFGQGTRLTVV.

The genes are TRBV7-2 and TRBJ2-7; 8 bases agree with TRBD1. The germline V gene has CDR1 SGHTA and CDR2 FQGNSA. The CDR3 consists of 13 residues. V gave up 5 bases and J gave up 7 bases; unmatched junction bases: 7. The CDR3 nucleotides are TGTGCCAGCAGCCCCAGGGGGCCCCGGGAGCAGTACTTC. Its protein product is CASSPRGPREQYF.

The chain employs TRBV11-3 and TRBJ1-3, with TRBD1 as a possible D gene (5 bases). The CDR3 is made up of 13 amino acids. The V gene's germline CDR1 is SGHNT and CDR2 YENEEA. V lost 3 bases and J 2 bases, leaving 5 bases between the germline ends. The DNA for the CDR3 is TGTGCCAGCAGCTTCAGGGCTGGAAACACCATATATTTT. This codes for CASSFRAGNTIYF.

On this clone: This specimen includes other DNA sequences encoding the same CDR3. The chain carries TRBV18 and TRBJ1-5; D gene unclear. The CDR3 sequence is 13 residues long. The V end lost 3 bases, the J end lost 4 bases, and 7 bases lay between the germline ends. Per the germline V gene, CDR1 is KGHSH and CDR2 is LQKENI. The CDR3 coding sequence is TGTGCCAGCTCACCGGAGCAGAATCAGCCCCAGCATTTT. It is translated as CASSPEQNQPQHF.

A note on this clone: Other DNA sequences of this sample code for an identical CDR3. This chain links TRBV6-5 with TRBJ2-2; D is uncertain. The CDR3 contains 14 residues. Trimming removed 2 bases at V and 2 bases at J, with 6 bases between. Germline V lookup: CDR1 MNHEY, CDR2 SVGAGI. The CDR3 DNA reads as TGTGCCAGCAGTTACGGGGTTAACACCGGGGAGCTGTTTTTT. This codes for CASSYGVNTGELFF.

The rearrangement joins TRBV5-4 to TRBJ1-6; TRBD1 agrees at 8 bases. CDR3 length: 17 amino acids. Germline trimming cut 3 bases from V and 9 bases from J; bases unmatched to any gene: 14. CDR1 is SGHNT and CDR2 is YYREEE in the germline V gene (reference sequence). The CDR3 DNA reads as TGTGCCAGCAGCTCAACCTCGGGACAGGATTATGGTTCACCCCTCCACTTT. Translation: CASSSTSGQDYGSPLHF.

The chain combines TRBV7-3 with TRBJ2-3; no firm D call. V lost 5 bases, J lost 4 bases, and 7 bases lay in between. CDR3 length: 12 residues. Germline lookup yields CDR1 SGHTA and CDR2 FQGTGA. The CDR3 DNA reads as TGTGCCAGCAGCCTACTGCCAGATACGCAGTATTTT. Its translation is CASSLLPDTQYF.

J is TRBJ2-7 and V is TRBV10-3; tentatively, D is TRBD1 (6 bases). This CDR3 has 12 residues. Between the trimmed V and J ends, which lost 8 bases and 6 bases, there was a span of 14 bases. The germline gives CDR1 ENHRY, CDR2 SYGVKD. The CDR3 region is CAILGGGGEQYF. CDR3 bases: TGTGCCATCCTAGGGGGTGGGGGCGAGCAGTACTTC.

The chain links TRBV6-1 to TRBJ1-4; no clear D. The CDR3 length is 18 residues. The germline V gene has CDR1 MNHNS and CDR2 SASEGT. V lost 1 base, J lost 7 bases, and 22 bases lay in between. The CDR3 protein is CASSEVLVTSLGSEKLFF. CDR3 nucleotide sequence: TGTGCCAGCAGTGAAGTTCTGGTGACCAGTTTAGGGAGTGAAAAACTGTTTTTT.

The rearrangement uses TRBV10-3 and TRBJ1-4, with 7 bases lining up with TRBD1. Germline-derived CDR1 and CDR2 are ENHRY and SYGVKD. This CDR3 comprises 15 residues. V lost 2 bases, J lost 3 bases, and 3 bases stayed unmatched. The CDR3 loop is CAISEEGTANEKLFF. In DNA form, the CDR3 reads TGTGCCATCAGTGAGGAGGGGACAGCTAATGAAAAACTGTTTTTT.

The chain carries TRBV28 and TRBJ2-7; D is unresolved. Germline loops: CDR1 MDHEN, CDR2 SYDVKM. With 7 bases removed from V and 2 bases from J, the gap between germline ends came to 9 bases. This CDR3 has 12 amino acids. The CDR3 coding sequence is TGTGCCAGCACTAGATTCACCTACGAGCAGTACTTC. Protein: CASTRFTYEQYF.

This chain links TRBV6-1 with TRBJ1-2; 7 bases agree with TRBD1. The CDR3 loop spans 13 amino acids. Germline CDR1 and CDR2: MNHNS and SASEGT. V was clipped by 5 bases and J by 8 bases; unmatched bases: 8. DNA of the CDR3: TGTGCCAGCAGTAGCGACAGGGCTGGCGGCTACACCTTC. This codes for CASSSDRAGGYTF.

The chain is built from TRBV4-2 and TRBJ1-1; 7 positions match TRBD1. Germline V gene data show CDR1 as LGHNA and CDR2 as YNFKEQ. The V gene end was trimmed by 2 bases and the J gene end by 2 bases; junction bases not matched to a gene: 5. This CDR3 is built from 15 residues. CDR3 coding DNA: TGTGCCAGCAGCCAACCCGGGACAGCCAACACTGAAGCTTTCTTT. The encoded protein is CASSQPGTANTEAFF.

The V and J genes are TRBV10-3 and TRBJ1-1; TRBD1 is a possible D gene (6 bases). Germline V CDR1 and CDR2: ENHRY, SYGVKD. Trimming stripped 11 bases from V and 2 bases from J, with 15 bases between. This CDR3 is 13 amino acids long. DNA of the CDR3: TGTGCCTCGAGGAGAGGGGGTAACACTGAAGCTTTCTTT. This codes for CASRRGGNTEAFF.

This rearrangement joins TRBV15 to TRBJ2-3, with 7 bases lining up with TRBD2. The CDR3 has 15 residues. Unmatched junction bases numbered 4, after V lost 3 bases and J lost 1 base. CDR1 is LNHNV and CDR2 is YYDKDF in the germline V gene (reference sequence). CDR3 coding DNA: TGTGCCACCAGCAGGGGAGGGGAGCGCACAGATACGCAGTATTTT. It specifies CATSRGGERTDTQYF. Complete variable domain (other parts from reference TRBV15 and TRBJ2-3): DAMVIQNPRYQVTQFGKPVTLSCSQTLNHNVMYWYQQKSSQAPKLLFHYYDKDFNNEADTPDNFQSRRPNTSFCFLDIRSPGLGDTAMYLCATSRGGERTDTQYFGPGTRLTVL.